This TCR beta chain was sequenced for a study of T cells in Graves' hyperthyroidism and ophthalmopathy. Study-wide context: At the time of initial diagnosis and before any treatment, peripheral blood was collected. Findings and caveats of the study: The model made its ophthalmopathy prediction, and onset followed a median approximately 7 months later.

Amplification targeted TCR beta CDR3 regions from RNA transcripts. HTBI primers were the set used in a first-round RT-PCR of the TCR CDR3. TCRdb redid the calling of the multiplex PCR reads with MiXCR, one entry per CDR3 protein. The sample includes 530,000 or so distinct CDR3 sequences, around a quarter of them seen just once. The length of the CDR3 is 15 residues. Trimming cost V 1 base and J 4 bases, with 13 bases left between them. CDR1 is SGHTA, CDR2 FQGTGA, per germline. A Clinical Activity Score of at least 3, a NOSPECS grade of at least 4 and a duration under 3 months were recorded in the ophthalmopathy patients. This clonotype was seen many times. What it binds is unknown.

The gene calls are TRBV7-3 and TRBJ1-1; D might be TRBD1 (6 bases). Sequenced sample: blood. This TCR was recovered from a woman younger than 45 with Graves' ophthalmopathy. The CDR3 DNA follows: TGTGCCAGCAGCTTAATTGGGGGGCGGGGCACTGAAGCTTTCTTT. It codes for CASSLIGGRGTEAFF.